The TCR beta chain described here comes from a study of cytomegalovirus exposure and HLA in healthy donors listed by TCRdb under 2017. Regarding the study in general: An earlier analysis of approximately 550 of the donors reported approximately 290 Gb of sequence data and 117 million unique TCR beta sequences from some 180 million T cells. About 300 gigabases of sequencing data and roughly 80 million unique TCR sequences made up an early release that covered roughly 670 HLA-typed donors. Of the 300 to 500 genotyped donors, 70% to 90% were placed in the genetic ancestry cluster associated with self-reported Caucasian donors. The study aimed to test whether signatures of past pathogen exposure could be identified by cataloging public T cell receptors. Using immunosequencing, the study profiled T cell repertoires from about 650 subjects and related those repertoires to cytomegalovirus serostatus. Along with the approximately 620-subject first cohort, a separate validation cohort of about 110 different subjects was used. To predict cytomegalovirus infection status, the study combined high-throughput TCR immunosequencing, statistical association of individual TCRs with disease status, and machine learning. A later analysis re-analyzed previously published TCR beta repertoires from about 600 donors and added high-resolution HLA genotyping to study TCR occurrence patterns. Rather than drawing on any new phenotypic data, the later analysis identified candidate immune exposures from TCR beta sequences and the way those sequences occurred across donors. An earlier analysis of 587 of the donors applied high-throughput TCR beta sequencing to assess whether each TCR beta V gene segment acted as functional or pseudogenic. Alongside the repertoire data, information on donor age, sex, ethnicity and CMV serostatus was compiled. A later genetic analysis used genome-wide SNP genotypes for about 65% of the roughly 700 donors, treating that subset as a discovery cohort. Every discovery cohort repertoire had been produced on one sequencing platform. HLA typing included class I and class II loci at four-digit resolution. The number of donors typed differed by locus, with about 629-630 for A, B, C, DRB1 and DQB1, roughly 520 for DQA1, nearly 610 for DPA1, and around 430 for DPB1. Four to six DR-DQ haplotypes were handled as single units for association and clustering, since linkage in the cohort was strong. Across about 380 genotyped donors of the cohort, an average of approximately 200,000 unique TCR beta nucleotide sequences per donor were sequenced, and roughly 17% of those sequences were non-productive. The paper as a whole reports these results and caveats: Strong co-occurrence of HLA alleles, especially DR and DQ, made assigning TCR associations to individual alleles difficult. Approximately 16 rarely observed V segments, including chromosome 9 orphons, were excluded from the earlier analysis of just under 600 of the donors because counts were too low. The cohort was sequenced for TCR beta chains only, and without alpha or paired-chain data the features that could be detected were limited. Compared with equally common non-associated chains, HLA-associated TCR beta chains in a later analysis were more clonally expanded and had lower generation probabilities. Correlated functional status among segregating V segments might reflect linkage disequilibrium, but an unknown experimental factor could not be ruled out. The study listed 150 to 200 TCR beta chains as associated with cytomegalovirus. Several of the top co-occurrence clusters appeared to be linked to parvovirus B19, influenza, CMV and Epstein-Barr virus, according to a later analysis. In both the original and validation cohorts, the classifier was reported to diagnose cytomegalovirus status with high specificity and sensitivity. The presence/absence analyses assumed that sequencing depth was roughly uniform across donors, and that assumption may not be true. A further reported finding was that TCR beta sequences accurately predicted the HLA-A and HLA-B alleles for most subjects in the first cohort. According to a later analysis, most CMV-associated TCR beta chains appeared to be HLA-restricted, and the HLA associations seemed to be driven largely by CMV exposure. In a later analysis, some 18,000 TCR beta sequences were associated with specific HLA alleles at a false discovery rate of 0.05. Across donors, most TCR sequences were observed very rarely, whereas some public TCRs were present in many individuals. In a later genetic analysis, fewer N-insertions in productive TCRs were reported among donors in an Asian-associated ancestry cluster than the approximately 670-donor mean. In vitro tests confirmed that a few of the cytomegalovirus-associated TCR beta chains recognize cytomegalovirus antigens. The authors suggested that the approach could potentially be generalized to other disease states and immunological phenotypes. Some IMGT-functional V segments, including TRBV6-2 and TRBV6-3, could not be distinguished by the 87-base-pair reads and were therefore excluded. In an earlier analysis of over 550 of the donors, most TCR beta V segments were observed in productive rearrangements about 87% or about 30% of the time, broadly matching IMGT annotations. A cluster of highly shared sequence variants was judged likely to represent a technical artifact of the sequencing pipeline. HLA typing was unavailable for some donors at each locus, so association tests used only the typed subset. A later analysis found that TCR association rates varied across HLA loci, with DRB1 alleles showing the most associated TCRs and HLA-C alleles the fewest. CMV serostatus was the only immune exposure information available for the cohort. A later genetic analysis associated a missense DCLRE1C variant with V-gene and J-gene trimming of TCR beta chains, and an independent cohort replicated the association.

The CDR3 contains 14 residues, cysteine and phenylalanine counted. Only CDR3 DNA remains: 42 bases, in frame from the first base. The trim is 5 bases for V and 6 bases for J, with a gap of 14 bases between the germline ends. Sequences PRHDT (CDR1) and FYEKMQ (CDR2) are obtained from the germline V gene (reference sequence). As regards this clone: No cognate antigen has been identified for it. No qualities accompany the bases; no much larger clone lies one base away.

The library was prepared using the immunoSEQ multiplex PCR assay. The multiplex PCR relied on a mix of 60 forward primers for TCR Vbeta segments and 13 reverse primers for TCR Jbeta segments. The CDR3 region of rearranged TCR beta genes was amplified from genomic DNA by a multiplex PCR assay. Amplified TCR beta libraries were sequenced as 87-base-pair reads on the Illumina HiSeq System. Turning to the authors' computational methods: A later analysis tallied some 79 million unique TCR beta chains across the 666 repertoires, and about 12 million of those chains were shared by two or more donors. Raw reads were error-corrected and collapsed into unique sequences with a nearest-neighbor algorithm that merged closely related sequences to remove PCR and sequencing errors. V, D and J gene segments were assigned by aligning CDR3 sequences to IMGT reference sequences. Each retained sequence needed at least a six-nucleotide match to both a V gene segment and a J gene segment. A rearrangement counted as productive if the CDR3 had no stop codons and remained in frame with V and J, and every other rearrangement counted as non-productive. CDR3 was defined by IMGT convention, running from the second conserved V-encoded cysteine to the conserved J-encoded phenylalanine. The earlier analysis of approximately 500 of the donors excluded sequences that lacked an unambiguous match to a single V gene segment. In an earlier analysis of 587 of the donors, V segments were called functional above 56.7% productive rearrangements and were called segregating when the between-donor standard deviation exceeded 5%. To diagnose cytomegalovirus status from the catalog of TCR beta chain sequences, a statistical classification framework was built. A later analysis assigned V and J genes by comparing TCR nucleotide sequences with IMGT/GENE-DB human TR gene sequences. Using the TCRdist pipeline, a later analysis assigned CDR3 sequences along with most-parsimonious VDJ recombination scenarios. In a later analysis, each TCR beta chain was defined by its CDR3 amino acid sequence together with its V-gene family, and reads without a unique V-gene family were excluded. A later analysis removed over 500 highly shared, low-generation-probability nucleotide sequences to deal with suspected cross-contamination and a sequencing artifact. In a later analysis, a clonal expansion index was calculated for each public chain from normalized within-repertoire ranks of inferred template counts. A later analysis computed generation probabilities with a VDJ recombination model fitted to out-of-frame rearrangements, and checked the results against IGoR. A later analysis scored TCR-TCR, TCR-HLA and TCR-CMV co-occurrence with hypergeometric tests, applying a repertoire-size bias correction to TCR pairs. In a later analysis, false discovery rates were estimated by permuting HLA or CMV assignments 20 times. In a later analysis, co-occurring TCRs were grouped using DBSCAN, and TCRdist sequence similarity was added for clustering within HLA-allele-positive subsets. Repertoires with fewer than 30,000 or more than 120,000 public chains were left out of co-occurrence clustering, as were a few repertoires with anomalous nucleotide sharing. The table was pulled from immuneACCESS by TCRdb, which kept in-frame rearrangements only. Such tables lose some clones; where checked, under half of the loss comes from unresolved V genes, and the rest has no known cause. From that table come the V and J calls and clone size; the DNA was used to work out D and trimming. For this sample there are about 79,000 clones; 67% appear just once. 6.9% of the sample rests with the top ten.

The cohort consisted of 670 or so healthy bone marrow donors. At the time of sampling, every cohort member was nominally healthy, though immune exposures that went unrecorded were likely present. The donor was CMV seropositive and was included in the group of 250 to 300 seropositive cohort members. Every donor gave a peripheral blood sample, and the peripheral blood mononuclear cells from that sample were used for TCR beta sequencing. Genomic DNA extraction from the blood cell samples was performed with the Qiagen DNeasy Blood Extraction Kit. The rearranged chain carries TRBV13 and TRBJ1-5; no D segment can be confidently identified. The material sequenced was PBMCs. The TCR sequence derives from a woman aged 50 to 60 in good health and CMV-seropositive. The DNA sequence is TGTGCCAGCAGCCAAGGGCGGGGAGGTCAGCCCCAGCATTTT. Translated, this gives CASSQGRGGQPQHF.